Listed here are 31 T cell receptor beta chains from one sample, sequenced in a study of radiotherapy plus CTLA-4 blockade in lung cancer. Sequencing used immunoSEQ multiplex PCR; TCRdb keeps in-frame clones, though not all of them. The sample records 81,000 or so clones, about 87% being singletons. Sequenced material: peripheral blood, taken from a patient treated with radiotherapy plus ipilimumab. These receptors were obtained from a human donor with non-small cell lung cancer who had stable disease on radiotherapy plus ipilimumab.

CDR3 DNA sequence: TGCGCCAGCAGTGAATCCGACAGTAGCAATCAGCCCCAGCATTTT. Its translation: CASSESDSSNQPQHF. The chain employs TRBV10-2 and TRBJ1-5; D possibly corresponds to TRBD1 (5 bases). The CDR3 contains 15 residues. CDR1 is WSHSY, CDR2 SAAADI, per germline. The V end was cut by 3 bases, the J end by 0 bases, with 9 bases between.

The chain is built from TRBV19 and TRBJ1-1; possibly TRBD1 for D (5 bases). The germline V gene has CDR1 LNHDA and CDR2 SQIVND (reference sequence). CDR3 length equals 13 residues. V was clipped by 1 base and J by 7 bases, with 10 bases between them. The DNA of the CDR3 is TGTGCCAGTAGTATAGCGAGGGACTATGAAGCTTTCTTT. It encodes CASSIARDYEAFF.

The rearrangement links TRBV30 to TRBJ2-7, with 9 bases fitting TRBD2. This CDR3 comprises 13 residues. Germline trimming cut 0 bases from V and 6 bases from J; bases unmatched to any gene: 3. Germline-derived CDR1 and CDR2 are GTSNPN and SVGIG (reference sequence). CDR3 protein: CAWSVRREGEQYF. CDR3 bases: TGTGCCTGGAGTGTACGGCGGGAGGGCGAGCAGTACTTC.

This clone was detected only a few times. This chain links TRBV19 with TRBJ2-2; 13 nucleotides align to TRBD2. V was pared by 3 bases and J by 7 bases, with 5 bases of the junction left unmatched. CDR3 length: 16 amino acids. Per germline, CDR1 LNHDA and CDR2 SQIVND (reference sequence). The CDR3 loop is CASSIRTSGSIGELFF. The CDR3 bases are TGTGCCAGTAGTATTAGGACTAGCGGGAGTATCGGGGAGCTGTTTTTT.

This chain connects TRBV11-3 to TRBJ2-3, with TRBD2 matching over 10 bases. Germline loops: CDR1 SGHNT, CDR2 YENEEA. Trimming cost V 3 bases and J 6 bases; bases outside gene matches: 15. The CDR3 is made up of 18 amino acids. The CDR3 protein is CASSFLSGASGSGDTQYF. Written as DNA, the CDR3 is TGTGCCAGCAGCTTTTTATCAGGGGCTAGCGGGAGTGGGGATACGCAGTATTTT.

This clone was observed once. The V call is TRBV5-6, the J call TRBJ1-2; D gene uncertain. CDR3 length: 12 amino acids. Trimming removed 4 bases at V and 7 bases at J, with 11 bases between. Looked up from germline, CDR1 is SGHDT and CDR2 is YYEEEE. CDR3 sequence: CASSPGRFGYTF. CDR3 in DNA: TGTGCCAGCAGCCCGGGCAGGTTTGGCTACACCTTC.

On this clone: The junction departs from the called germline gene at one end, perhaps through a read error. This chain links TRBV7-7 with TRBJ2-1; 14 nucleotides line up with TRBD2. The CDR3 runs to 15 residues. Per the germline V gene, CDR1 is SSHAT and CDR2 is FNYEAQ (reference sequence). CDR3 nucleotide sequence: TGTGCTAGCAGCCCTGGGACTAGCGGGAGCAATGAGCAGTTCTTC. Its protein is CASSPGTSGSNEQFF.

CDR3 loop: CASSERYEQYF. The DNA of the CDR3 is TGTGCCAGCAGTGAAAGGTACGAGCAGTACTTC. This chain connects TRBV2 to TRBJ2-7, with D unclear. This CDR3 contains 11 residues. Germline-derived CDR1 and CDR2 are SNHLY and FYNNEI. Deletions cut 2 bases from V and 4 bases from J, with 3 bases between. Variable domain in full (rest from reference TRBV2 and TRBJ2-7): EPEVTQTPSHQVTQMGQEVILRCVPISNHLYFYWYRQILGQKVEFLVSFYNNEISEKSEIFDDQFSVERPDGSNFTLKIRSTKLEDSAMYFCASSERYEQYFGPGTRLTVT.

The chain carries TRBV19 and TRBJ2-1; 8 positions match TRBD2. The CDR3 has 14 amino acids. Germline lookup yields CDR1 LNHDA and CDR2 SQIVND (reference sequence). The J segment lost 2 bases and the V segment lost 7 bases, leaving 4 bases of the junction unmatched. The CDR3 is CASKGLGTYNEQFF. The DNA for the CDR3 is TGTGCCAGTAAGGGACTAGGGACCTACAATGAGCAGTTCTTC.

The gene calls are TRBV7-3 and TRBJ2-7, with 12 bases identical to TRBD1. The ends lost 2 bases at V and 5 bases at J; junction bases unmatched: 7. The CDR3 totals 16 residues. In germline, CDR1 is SGHTA, CDR2 FQGTGA. CDR3 loop: CASSLHGTGGADEQYF. CDR3 nucleotide sequence: TGTGCCAGCAGCTTACACGGGACAGGGGGCGCCGACGAGCAGTACTTC.

The chain joins TRBV11-3 to TRBJ2-1; D call uncertain. Per the germline V gene, CDR1 is SGHNT and CDR2 is YENEEA. The CDR3 has 13 residues. With 5 bases removed from V and 4 bases from J, the gap between germline ends came to 9 bases. This CDR3 reads CASSLDLYNEQFF. CDR3 nucleotide sequence: TGTGCCAGCAGCCTGGACCTTTACAATGAGCAGTTCTTC. The entire variable domain, with the rest obtained from reference TRBV11-3 and TRBJ2-1, is as follows: EAGVVQSPRYKIIEKKQPVAFWCNPISGHNTLYWYLQNLGQGPELLIRYENEEAVDDSQLPKDRFSAERLKGVDSTLKIQPAELGDSAVYLCASSLDLYNEQFFGPGTRLTVL.

The chain is built from TRBV6-6 and TRBJ1-5; D gene ambiguous. The length of the CDR3 is 16 residues. CDR1 and CDR2 from the germline V gene are MNHNY and SVGAGI (reference sequence). V was clipped by 2 bases and J by 5 bases, with 16 bases between them. The CDR3 protein is CASSYNREFTDQPQHF. The CDR3 nucleotides are TGTGCCAGCAGTTACAACAGAGAGTTCACGGATCAGCCCCAGCATTTT.

V is TRBV11-2 and J is TRBJ1-5; no clear D gene. CDR3 length equals 15 residues. Germline values: CDR1 SGHAT, CDR2 FQNNGV. Trimming removed 5 bases at V and 1 base at J, with 12 bases between. Written as DNA, the CDR3 is TGTGCCAGCAGCCCGGATGGTAGAAGCAATCAGCCCCAGCATTTT. Translating gives CASSPDGRSNQPQHF.

The genes are TRBV19 and TRBJ1-6; tentative D call: TRBD1 (6 bases). V lost 7 bases, J lost 6 bases, and 19 bases lay in between. The V gene's germline CDR1 is LNHDA and CDR2 SQIVND (reference sequence). There are 16 residues in the CDR3. The CDR3 loop reads CASKETGFGRNSPLHF. In DNA, the CDR3 is TGTGCCAGTAAGGAGACAGGATTCGGGCGTAATTCACCCCTCCACTTT.

The V gene is TRBV10-3, the J gene TRBJ2-1, with D tentatively TRBD2 (6 bases). The CDR3 is made up of 13 amino acids. Germline lookup yields CDR1 ENHRY and CDR2 SYGVKD. V lost 2 bases to trimming and J lost 5 bases, with 7 bases between them. CDR3 DNA: TGTGCCATCAGTGAGCGGGGGAACAATGAGCAGTTCTTC. Translation gives CAISERGNNEQFF.

The chain couples TRBV19 to TRBJ1-6, with 8 bases that match TRBD1. Germline V gene data show CDR1 as LNHDA and CDR2 as SQIVND (reference sequence). The CDR3 covers 15 residues. J gave up 7 bases and V 2 bases, and 4 bases lay outside the gene matches. The CDR3 here is CASSITSGGNSPLHF. The CDR3 DNA sequence: TGTGCCAGTAGTATAACCTCAGGGGGCAATTCACCCCTCCACTTT.

J is TRBJ2-5 and V is TRBV19; D not certain. The V gene lost 5 bases and the J gene lost 4 bases, with 8 bases spanning the gap. The CDR3 contains 12 residues. Looked up from germline, CDR1 is LNHDA and CDR2 is SQIVND (reference sequence). DNA for the CDR3: TGTGCCAGTAGTCAGCAGTCAGAGACCCAGTACTTC. Translated, it gives CASSQQSETQYF.

V and J are TRBV29-1 and TRBJ2-1; D call uncertain. The V end lost 7 bases, the J end lost 6 bases, and 13 bases lay between the germline ends. The CDR3 has 12 amino acids. Per the germline V gene, CDR1 is SQVTM and CDR2 is ANQGSEA. The CDR3 DNA sequence: TGCAGCGCGAAAATTCCCCCCAATGAGCAGTTCTTC. Its protein is CSAKIPPNEQFF.

This clone has just a few counts. The CDR3 DNA follows: TGTGCCAGCTCACCAATGGCAATCGAGCAGTACTTC. Its translation: CASSPMAIEQYF. The chain recombines TRBV18 with TRBJ2-7; D call uncertain. The CDR3 is made up of 12 amino acids. Trimming took off 2 bases at V and 6 bases at J, with 8 bases between the two ends. Germline V gene data show CDR1 as KGHSH and CDR2 as LQKENI.

The V gene is TRBV6-1, the J gene TRBJ1-1; 12 bases line up with TRBD1. V gave up 4 bases and J gave up 2 bases; unmatched junction bases: 11. The CDR3 is 18 amino acids. Germline CDR1 and CDR2: MNHNS and SASEGT. The CDR3 sequence: CASSASGDRGPENTEAFF. DNA for the CDR3: TGTGCCAGCAGTGCTTCGGGGGACAGGGGGCCAGAAAACACTGAAGCTTTCTTT.

The chain is built from TRBV9 and TRBJ2-6; weak D call: TRBD1 (5 bases). Germline CDR1 and CDR2: SGDLS and YYNGEE. CDR3 length equals 15 residues. The V end lost 3 bases, the J end lost 0 bases, and 7 bases lay between the germline ends. CDR3 bases: TGTGCCAGCAGCGGAACAGGCTCTGGGGCCAACGTCCTGACTTTC. It codes for CASSGTGSGANVLTF.

V and J are TRBV7-6 and TRBJ2-1, with 12 bases that match TRBD2. Germline assignment: CDR1 SGHVS and CDR2 FNYEAQ. The CDR3 contains 18 residues. V gave up 1 base and J gave up 2 bases; unmatched junction bases: 6. The CDR3 DNA reads TGTGCCAGCAGCTTAGTTGGGCTAGCGGGAGGGCCCTACAATGAGCAGTTCTTC. Encoded protein: CASSLVGLAGGPYNEQFF. The full variable domain, completed using reference TRBV7-6 and TRBJ2-1, is GAGVSQSPRYKVTKRGQDVALRCDPISGHVSLYWYRQALGQGPEFLTYFNYEAQQDKSGLPNDRFSAERPEGSISTLTIQRTEQRDSAMYRCASSLVGLAGGPYNEQFFGPGTRLTVL.

This clone has only a few counts. This chain links TRBV19 with TRBJ1-4; TRBD1 is a possible D gene (5 bases). The CDR3 totals 17 residues. The V gene lost 3 bases and the J gene lost 3 bases, with 17 bases spanning the gap. CDR1 and CDR2 (germline): LNHDA, SQIVND (reference sequence). CDR3 residues: CASSIRGGGKSNEKLFF. CDR3 nucleotides: TGTGCCAGTAGTATCCGCGGCGGGGGAAAGTCTAATGAAAAACTGTTTTTT. Combining the CDR3 with reference TRBV19 and TRBJ1-4 gives the whole variable domain DGGITQSPKYLFRKEGQNVTLSCEQNLNHDAMYWYRQDPGQGLRLIYYSQIVNDFQKGDIAEGYSVSREKKESFPLTVTSAQKNPTAFYLCASSIRGGGKSNEKLFFGSGTQLSVL.

The J gene is TRBJ2-2, the V gene TRBV5-1; perhaps TRBD1 as D (6 bases). V lost 3 bases to trimming and J lost 5 bases, with 8 bases between them. The CDR3 is 13 amino acids. Germline V gives CDR1 SGHRS, CDR2 YFSETQ. The CDR3 sequence: CASSYQGTGELFF. CDR3 nucleotide sequence: TGCGCCAGCAGCTACCAGGGGACCGGGGAGCTGTTTTTT.

This rearrangement joins TRBV11-3 to TRBJ2-5; TRBD2 matches 14 bases. Germline V gives CDR1 SGHNT, CDR2 YENEEA. This CDR3 has 16 residues. With 4 bases clipped from V and 4 bases from J, the junction kept 5 bases outside the gene matches. CDR3 in DNA: TGTGCCAGCAGCTCCGGACTAGCGGGAGGATCAGAGACCCAGTACTTC. Translated, it gives CASSSGLAGGSETQYF.

This clone was counted only a few times. V gene TRBV29-1 combines with J gene TRBJ2-1, with D possibly matching TRBD1 (5 bases). CDR1 is SQVTM and CDR2 is ANQGSEA in the germline V gene. CDR3 length: 13 residues. Trimming left V 3 bases short and J 7 bases short, with 13 bases between. The CDR3 region has the DNA TGCAGCGTTGACACTGGGGCGAGAAATGAGCAGTTCTTC. Translating it yields CSVDTGARNEQFF.

This chain connects TRBV25-1 to TRBJ1-6, with D uncertain. The germline V and J ends were trimmed by 8 bases and 5 bases, with 13 bases remaining between them. CDR1 and CDR2 from the germline V gene are MGHDK and SYGVNS. This CDR3 contains 14 residues. CDR3 loop: CASSEWVNNSPLHF. CDR3 in DNA: TGTGCCAGCTCTGAATGGGTCAATAATTCACCCCTCCACTTT.

This sequence joins TRBV9 and TRBJ2-3; 8 nucleotides line up with TRBD2. Germline CDR1 and CDR2: SGDLS and YYNGEE. V was pared by 3 bases and J by 2 bases, with 11 bases of the junction left unmatched. The CDR3 loop spans 17 amino acids. The CDR3 DNA reads as TGTGCCAGCAGCGCCAGCACGGGGACTAGGATCACAGATACGCAGTATTTT. Amino acid sequence: CASSASTGTRITDTQYF.

Here the CDR3 reads CASRGTGVNTEAFF. CDR3 DNA sequence: TGTGCCAGCAGGGGGACAGGGGTGAACACTGAAGCTTTCTTT. The rearrangement uses TRBV7-9 and TRBJ1-1, with 10 bases that match TRBD1. Per germline, CDR1 SEHNR and CDR2 FQNEAQ (reference sequence). The CDR3 loop spans 14 amino acids. The V gene end was trimmed by 6 bases and the J gene end by 0 bases; junction bases not matched to a gene: 1.

V is TRBV9 and J is TRBJ2-5, with 9 bases fitting TRBD1. Germline V gene sequence: CDR1 SGDLS, CDR2 YYNGEE. V dropped 2 bases and J dropped 5; count of bases not matched to a gene: 4. CDR3 length: 14 amino acids. CDR3 in amino acids: CASSVDRGAETQYF. CDR3 in DNA: TGTGCCAGCAGCGTTGACAGGGGGGCTGAGACCCAGTACTTC.

The J gene is TRBJ1-1, the V gene TRBV6-1, with D uncertain. The CDR3 length is 14 residues. V was clipped by 7 bases and J by 4 bases, with 16 bases between them. Germline V gene sequence: CDR1 MNHNS, CDR2 SASEGT. Here the CDR3 DNA reads TGTGCCAGCACCGTGGAGGGTTGGGGCACTGAAGCTTTCTTT. Residues: CASTVEGWGTEAFF.